The 16 T cell receptor beta chains listed next were all sequenced from one sample in a study of T cells in tuberculosis (dated by TCRdb to the late 2010s). The time point label, as the study defines it: new active TB diagnosis, blood taken before or within 7 days of starting treatment. The method behind the library was the immunoSEQ multiplex PCR assay. What TCRdb holds here is the immuneACCESS table cut down to in-frame rearrangements. Part of the clones is not present; checked against another copy, under half of the missing clones reflect an unresolved V gene, and the others are unexplained. This sample gives about 34,000 clones in total; 80% to 95% of them show up just once. The top ten clonotypes cover around 10% of the sample. The sample in question was PBMCs, obtained at tuberculosis diagnosis. Receptor source: an adult with tuberculosis.

This clone was counted a few times. This chain connects TRBV7-9 to TRBJ1-2; 9 nucleotides line up with TRBD1. The CDR3 loop spans 15 amino acids. V gave up 5 bases and J gave up 6 bases; unmatched junction bases: 10. Germline CDR1 is SEHNR and CDR2 is FQNEAQ (reference sequence). In DNA, the CDR3 is TGTGCCAGCAGCCCGCCCAGGCGGGACAGGGATGGCTACACCTTC. Translating gives CASSPPRRDRDGYTF.

The rearrangement joins TRBV5-1 to TRBJ2-3; 8 nucleotides line up with TRBD1. This CDR3 is built from 14 residues. Trimming removed 0 bases from V and 4 bases from J; junction bases left unmatched: 1. Germline V gene sequence: CDR1 SGHRS, CDR2 YFSETQ. The CDR3 protein is CASSLAGGPDTQYF. DNA of the CDR3: TGCGCCAGCAGCTTGGCAGGGGGCCCAGATACGCAGTATTTT.

The chain has TRBV6-5 and TRBJ2-2; D is unresolved. Germline V lookup: CDR1 MNHEY, CDR2 SVGAGI. V was pared by 0 bases and J by 6 bases, with 11 bases between. CDR3 length equals 15 residues. CDR3 region: CASSYSHSGSGELFF. CDR3 nucleotides: TGTGCCAGCAGTTACTCGCACAGTGGGTCCGGGGAGCTGTTTTTT.

The CDR3 DNA reads as TGTGCCAGCAGTGAACTAGCGGGGGGCTACGAGCAGTACTTC. This sequence encodes CASSELAGGYEQYF. The V call is TRBV28, the J call TRBJ2-7; 12 positions agree with TRBD2. V lost 5 bases, J lost 3 bases, and 2 bases stayed unmatched. The germline CDR1 and CDR2 sequences are MDHEN and SYDVKM. The CDR3 has 14 residues.

This chain uses TRBV5-4 with TRBJ1-2, with D possibly TRBD1 on 5 matching bases. The ends were cut back, 7 bases at V and 1 base at J, with 14 bases in the middle. The germline V gene encodes CDR1 SGHNT and CDR2 YYREEE (reference sequence). This CDR3 has 14 amino acids. Here the CDR3 DNA reads TGTGCCAGCGGCGACAGCGACCTTAACTATGGCTACACCTTC. This gives the protein CASGDSDLNYGYTF.

This clone showed up just once. The chain combines TRBV12-5 with TRBJ2-3; 8 bases fit TRBD2. The V gene end was trimmed by 4 bases and the J gene end by 6 bases; junction bases not matched to a gene: 21. The germline V gene encodes CDR1 LGHNT and CDR2 FRNRAP. The CDR3 has 19 amino acids. CDR3 residues: CASGSGDRGPAGDGDTQYF. DNA for the CDR3: TGTGCTAGTGGTTCCGGGGACCGAGGGCCAGCGGGAGATGGGGATACGCAGTATTTT.

The rearrangement uses TRBV19 and TRBJ1-1; D perhaps matches TRBD1 (5 bases). With 5 bases removed from V and 4 bases from J, the gap between germline ends came to 11 bases. The CDR3 covers 13 residues. Germline CDR1 reads LNHDA; CDR2 reads SQIVND (reference sequence). The CDR3 sequence is CASSSGGVTEAFF. CDR3 nucleotide sequence: TGTGCCAGTAGTTCGGGGGGAGTCACTGAAGCTTTCTTT.

The V call is TRBV4-2, the J call TRBJ2-7; TRBD1 matches 7 bases. The V gene's germline CDR1 is LGHNA and CDR2 YNFKEQ. J lost 0 bases, V lost 0 bases, and 8 bases had no gene match. This CDR3 is 17 amino acids long. CDR3 region: CASSQDKTGTDSYEQYF. CDR3 nucleotide sequence: TGTGCCAGCAGCCAAGATAAAACCGGGACAGACTCCTACGAGCAGTACTTC.

The chain uses TRBV2 and TRBJ2-7, with 8 bases identical to TRBD1. Germline assignment: CDR1 SNHLY and CDR2 FYNNEI. V gave up 2 bases and J gave up 6 bases; unmatched junction bases: 15. The CDR3 runs 17 residues. The CDR3 DNA reads as TGTGCCAGCAGTGAAACGTCGGCGAACAGGGGGTCGGTCGAGCAGTACTTC. Protein sequence: CASSETSANRGSVEQYF.

This clone was recorded a few times. The chain is built from TRBV4-1 and TRBJ2-1; the match to TRBD2 covers 16 bases. CDR1 is MGHRA, CDR2 YSYEKL, per germline. The CDR3 is made up of 22 amino acids. With V trimmed by 4 bases and J by 9 bases, 24 bases remained unmatched. CDR3 sequence reads: CASSPRPKQGLAGGHPPAEQFF. The DNA of the CDR3 is TGCGCCAGCAGCCCCCGCCCCAAGCAGGGACTAGCGGGAGGGCACCCCCCGGCTGAGCAGTTCTTC.

V usage is TRBV10-3 and J usage is TRBJ2-3, with unresolved D. The length of the CDR3 is 15 residues. Germline CDR1 and CDR2: ENHRY and SYGVKD. Trimming took 3 bases from V and 0 from J, leaving 10 bases between them. CDR3 sequence: CAISDDSFSTDTQYF. CDR3 bases: TGTGCCATCAGTGACGATAGCTTCAGCACAGATACGCAGTATTTT.

The V gene is TRBV19, the J gene TRBJ2-1; 10 bases fit TRBD2. V dropped 8 bases and J dropped 6; count of bases not matched to a gene: 7. The CDR3 contains 14 residues. In germline, CDR1 is LNHDA, CDR2 SQIVND (reference sequence). In DNA, the CDR3 is TGTGCCAGTTCACTAGCGGGATTGTTCAATGAGCAGTTCTTC. It is translated as CASSLAGLFNEQFF. The variable domain in full, completed from reference TRBV19 and TRBJ2-1, reads DGGITQSPKYLFRKEGQNVTLSCEQNLNHDAMYWYRQDPGQGLRLIYYSQIVNDFQKGDIAEGYSVSREKKESFPLTVTSAQKNPTAFYLCASSLAGLFNEQFFGPGTRLTVL.

This chain connects TRBV2 to TRBJ2-1; D unresolved. In germline, CDR1 is SNHLY, CDR2 FYNNEI. Trimming took off 2 bases at V and 7 bases at J, with 18 bases between the two ends. The CDR3 sequence is 16 residues long. The CDR3 protein is CASSESLPAPRNEQFF. The CDR3 DNA sequence: TGTGCCAGCAGTGAATCATTACCCGCGCCCAGGAATGAGCAGTTCTTC.

This rearrangement joins TRBV7-9 to TRBJ2-7, with 7 positions matching TRBD1. The CDR3 spans 15 residues. Trimming removed 4 bases from V and 6 bases from J; junction bases left unmatched: 12. Germline V lookup: CDR1 SEHNR, CDR2 FQNEAQ (reference sequence). CDR3 amino acids: CASSYAGTASFEQYF. The CDR3 DNA is TGTGCCAGCAGCTACGCTGGGACAGCCTCTTTCGAGCAGTACTTC.

This clone was detected only a few times. This chain uses TRBV27 with TRBJ2-7, with 7 bases identical to TRBD1. Germline CDR1 and CDR2: MNHEY and SMNVEV (reference sequence). CDR3 length: 15 residues. Trimming cost V 4 bases and J 5 bases; bases outside gene matches: 11. CDR3 bases: TGTGCCAGCAGTTCGGTCCGGGACAGAGACGACGAGCAGTACTTC. As protein: CASSSVRDRDDEQYF.

This chain connects TRBV7-8 to TRBJ2-7, with 7 bases that match TRBD2. The CDR3 extends over 15 amino acids. The trim removed 4 bases at V and 5 bases at J, leaving 11 bases unmatched. The germline gives CDR1 SGHVS, CDR2 FQNEAQ. For the CDR3, the DNA is TGTGCCAGCAGCTCCGAGGAAGGGAGGGTTCACGAGCAGTACTTC. Its protein is CASSSEEGRVHEQYF.